What follows are 20 T cell receptor beta chains derived from one specimen sequenced in a study of OX40 agonist ivuxolimab in advanced cancers. Data came from immunoSEQ multiplex PCR; TCRdb stores just in-frame clones and leaves some out. The data show about 30,000 clones, approximately 81% seen once. Here the sequenced sample was CD4+ or CD8+ T cells sorted from blood, taken in a trial of the OX40 agonist ivuxolimab. The receptors were gathered from an adult with an advanced solid tumor such as melanoma, head and neck, liver or kidney cancer.

The chain joins TRBV5-1 to TRBJ2-7, with no clear D. The CDR3 spans 13 residues. Trimming shortened V by 4 bases and J by 4 bases, and 12 bases separated the two germline ends. Germline V gives CDR1 SGHRS, CDR2 YFSETQ. The CDR3 bases are TGCGCCAGCAGCGTTTCGTCGGGTTACGAGCAGTACTTC. Amino acid sequence: CASSVSSGYEQYF.

By share, this clone ranks as medium-sized (0.01 to 0.1%). This sample includes further DNA sequences coding for the same CDR3. This chain connects TRBV19 to TRBJ1-6; 8 bases line up with TRBD1. Germline V CDR1 and CDR2: LNHDA, SQIVND (reference sequence). The CDR3 is made up of 14 amino acids. Trimming removed 5 bases from V and 7 bases from J; junction bases left unmatched: 4. In DNA, the CDR3 is TGTGCCAGTAGTCTGGGACAGGAGAATTCACCCCTCCACTTT. Protein product: CASSLGQENSPLHF.

V gene TRBV7-9 combines with J gene TRBJ2-7; 13 bases map to TRBD2. This CDR3 is 19 amino acids long. Germline V gene sequence: CDR1 SEHNR, CDR2 FQNEAQ (reference sequence). Trimming cost V 2 bases and J 3 bases; bases outside gene matches: 13. This chain's CDR3 is CASSLPTSGGSVGYYEQYF. CDR3 DNA: TGTGCCAGCAGCTTACCGACTAGCGGGGGGTCGGTAGGGTACTACGAGCAGTACTTC.

The rearrangement joins TRBV5-6 to TRBJ2-1, with 12 bases matching TRBD1. Looked up from germline, CDR1 is SGHDT and CDR2 is YYEEEE. J gave up 10 bases and V 4 bases, and 15 bases lay outside the gene matches. This CDR3 comprises 17 residues. CDR3 protein: CASSLMAGTGGMWEQFF. DNA for the CDR3: TGTGCCAGCAGCCTAATGGCCGGGACAGGGGGCATGTGGGAGCAGTTCTTC.

This chain joins TRBV15 and TRBJ2-4, with D possibly matching TRBD1 (5 bases). The CDR3 is 14 residues long. V was pared by 1 base and J by 11 bases, with 15 bases between. CDR1 and CDR2 from the germline V gene are LNHNV and YYDKDF (reference sequence). CDR3 DNA: TGTGCCACCAGCAGAGTGGGCAGCCCCAGGGTTCAGTACTTC. Translated, it gives CATSRVGSPRVQYF.

The chain links TRBV6-6 to TRBJ2-7; either TRBD1 or TRBD2 may supply D (6 bases each). The ends were cut back, 0 bases at V and 6 bases at J, with 9 bases in the middle. This CDR3 is 13 amino acids long. Germline values: CDR1 MNHNY, CDR2 SVGAGI (reference sequence). The CDR3 region has the DNA TGTGCCAGCAGTTACTCAGGGGGGTCCGAGCAGTACTTC. Translation gives CASSYSGGSEQYF.

The chain's CDR3 is CASSLSTNTEAFF. DNA for the CDR3: TGTGCCAGCAGTTTATCCACGAACACTGAAGCTTTCTTT. The rearrangement uses TRBV27 and TRBJ1-1; no definite D call. The CDR3 totals 13 residues. Per the germline V gene, CDR1 is MNHEY and CDR2 is SMNVEV (reference sequence). V was trimmed by 0 bases and J by 1 base, leaving 3 bases between them.

The V and J genes are TRBV5-6 and TRBJ2-7, with TRBD1 identical over 7 bases. This CDR3 has 15 amino acids. The V and J ends lost 5 bases and 3 bases, in that order; junction bases with no gene match: 11. Germline values: CDR1 SGHDT, CDR2 YYEEEE. The CDR3: CASRYPGQSIYEQYF. The CDR3, as DNA: TGTGCCAGCAGGTACCCGGGACAGTCGATCTACGAGCAGTACTTC.

This chain links TRBV9 with TRBJ2-1; TRBD2 matches at 8 bases. Germline assignment: CDR1 SGDLS and CDR2 YYNGEE. The CDR3 has 15 residues. V dropped 3 bases and J dropped 4; count of bases not matched to a gene: 6. The CDR3 here is CASSATGGPYNEQFF. In DNA, the CDR3 is TGTGCCAGCAGCGCCACGGGGGGGCCTTACAATGAGCAGTTCTTC.

The CDR3 spells CAIGGSGNTIYF. The CDR3 DNA is TGTGCCATCGGGGGATCTGGAAACACCATATATTTT. The chain employs TRBV10-3 and TRBJ1-3, with D possibly TRBD1 on 5 matching bases. Germline CDR1 ENHRY, CDR2 SYGVKD. The CDR3 covers 12 residues. V was cut by 8 bases and J by 1 base, with 6 bases left in between.

The genes are TRBV28 and TRBJ2-1; D is possibly TRBD1 (5 bases). Germline loops: CDR1 MDHEN, CDR2 SYDVKM. There are 15 residues in the CDR3. V was clipped by 2 bases and J by 2 bases, with 10 bases between them. The CDR3: CASSLGRDPYNEQFF. The CDR3 coding sequence is TGTGCCAGCAGTTTAGGCAGGGATCCCTACAATGAGCAGTTCTTC.

Here the CDR3 reads CASGGLAGGNEQYF. The CDR3 region has the DNA TGTGCCAGCGGGGGACTAGCGGGGGGTAACGAGCAGTACTTC. The chain couples TRBV2 to TRBJ2-7, with 15 bases lining up with TRBD2. There are 14 residues in the CDR3. The V segment lost 8 bases and the J segment 5 bases; nucleotides outside the gene matches: 4. The germline CDR1 and CDR2 sequences are SNHLY and FYNNEI.

This sequence joins TRBV5-1 and TRBJ2-2; the match to TRBD2 covers 7 bases. This CDR3 region has 15 residues. V trimming: 4 bases; J trimming: 7 bases; junction bases outside the gene matches: 10. CDR1 SGHRS and CDR2 YFSETQ come from the germline V gene. CDR3 in amino acids: CASSPRRGESGELFF. In nucleotides, the CDR3 is TGCGCCAGCAGCCCCCGTCGGGGGGAGAGCGGGGAGCTGTTTTTT.

This clone has only a few counts. This rearrangement joins TRBV5-4 to TRBJ1-5; D uncertain. Deletions cut 2 bases from V and 2 bases from J, with 5 bases between. The germline V gene encodes CDR1 SGHNT and CDR2 YYREEE (reference sequence). CDR3 length equals 13 residues. Written as DNA, the CDR3 is TGTGCCAGCAGCTTCTCTGGCAATCAGCCCCAGCATTTT. Protein: CASSFSGNQPQHF.

This chain joins TRBV4-2 and TRBJ1-3; D not resolved. Germline V lookup: CDR1 LGHNA, CDR2 YNFKEQ. V was cut by 4 bases and J by 3 bases, with 7 bases left in between. The CDR3 sequence is 13 residues long. The CDR3 region has the DNA TGTGCCAGCAGCCCCCTCGGTGGAAACACCATATATTTT. Amino acid sequence: CASSPLGGNTIYF.

This chain connects TRBV2 to TRBJ2-3; D may be TRBD2 (6 bases). This CDR3 comprises 17 residues. V lost 7 bases and J 0 bases, leaving 20 bases between the germline ends. Germline CDR1 is SNHLY and CDR2 is FYNNEI. CDR3 sequence reads: CASKGDGEETSTDTQYF. The CDR3 bases are TGTGCCAGCAAAGGGGACGGGGAGGAAACTAGCACAGATACGCAGTATTTT.

This clone was seen only once. V and J are TRBV10-3 and TRBJ2-7, with TRBD1 matching 9 bases. Germline V gives CDR1 ENHRY, CDR2 SYGVKD. This CDR3 contains 15 residues. V gave up 0 bases and J gave up 5 bases; unmatched junction bases: 5. This chain's CDR3 is CAISESGDRDHEQYF. The CDR3 region has the DNA TGTGCCATCAGTGAGTCGGGGGACAGGGACCACGAGCAGTACTTC.

The chain employs TRBV29-1 and TRBJ2-2; the D gene could be TRBD1 or TRBD2 (5 bases each). The CDR3 is 12 residues long. V lost 6 bases and J lost 6, with 11 bases in between. The germline V gene encodes CDR1 SQVTM and CDR2 ANQGSEA. CDR3 sequence reads: CSVPRESGELFF. CDR3 bases: TGCAGCGTCCCCAGGGAGTCCGGGGAGCTGTTTTTT.

The J gene is TRBJ2-3, the V gene TRBV7-3; TRBD1 matches at 10 bases. The CDR3 runs to 15 residues. J gave up 3 bases and V 5 bases, and 5 bases lay outside the gene matches. Germline V gene sequence: CDR1 SGHTA, CDR2 FQGTGA. CDR3 DNA sequence: TGTGCCAGCAGCCCGGGACAGGGGTCTACAGATACGCAGTATTTT. It specifies CASSPGQGSTDTQYF. The whole variable domain, filled in from reference TRBV7-3 and TRBJ2-3, reads GAGVSQTPSNKVTEKGKYVELRCDPISGHTALYWYRQSLGQGPEFLIYFQGTGAADDSGLPNDRFFAVRPEGSVSTLKIQRTERGDSAVYLCASSPGQGSTDTQYFGPGTRLTVL.

The chain employs TRBV6-5 and TRBJ2-2, with D hard to call. The V gene lost 7 bases and the J gene lost 4 bases, with 7 bases spanning the gap. Germline CDR1 reads MNHEY; CDR2 reads SVGAGI. This CDR3 region has 12 residues. Here the CDR3 DNA reads TGTGCCAGCATCTCCATCACCGGGGAGCTGTTTTTT. This gives the protein CASISITGELFF.